This T cell receptor (beta chain) was profiled in a study of molecular identifiers for immune sequencing clone quantification. Overall study context: Sequencing covered four of five parts into which replicate RNA from roughly 18,000 or 92,000 naive CD8 cells was split.

This clonotype has a count of ten or more. The trim removed 7 bases at V and 2 bases at J, leaving 5 bases unmatched. CDR3 length: 13 residues. Germline V gene data show CDR1 as MNHEY and CDR2 as SMNVEV (reference sequence). Naive CD8 T cell sorting was performed on the CD8+CD4-CCR7+CD45RA+ phenotype. TCRdb recomputed calls from the PCR reads with MiXCR, one row per CDR3 protein. The data contain approximately 97,000 distinct CDR3 sequences, 20% to 30% of them singletons. The sequenced sample consisted of naive CD8+ T cells from blood, with Jurkat cell RNA spiked in. Subset of the sample: FACS-sorted CD8+CD4-CCR7+CD45RA+ naive T cells. The chain employs TRBV27 and TRBJ2-7; 7 positions agree with TRBD1. The receptor was derived from a human donor in good health. Some libraries in this study had Jurkat cell RNA spiked in. The CDR3 loop reads CASKFQGAYEQYF. CDR3 nucleotide sequence: TGTGCCAGCAAATTTCAGGGGGCCTACGAGCAGTACTTC.